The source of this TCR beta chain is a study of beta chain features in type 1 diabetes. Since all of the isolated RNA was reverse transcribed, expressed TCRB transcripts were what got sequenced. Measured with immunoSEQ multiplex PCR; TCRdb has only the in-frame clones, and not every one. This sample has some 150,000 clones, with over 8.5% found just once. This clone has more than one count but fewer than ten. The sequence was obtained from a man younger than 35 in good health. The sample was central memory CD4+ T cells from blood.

The DNA of the CDR3 is TGCGCCAGCAGTCTAGCGTCTGCTCCGACCGGGGAGCTGTTTTTT. Translated, it gives CASSLASAPTGELFF. The genes are TRBV5-1 and TRBJ2-2; perhaps TRBD2 as D (6 bases). Germline values: CDR1 SGHRS, CDR2 YFSETQ. The ends were cut back, 5 bases at V and 5 bases at J, with 16 bases in the middle. The length of the CDR3 is 15 residues.